This T cell receptor (beta chain) was observed in a study of blood T cell repertoires in COVID-19. Libraries were prepared by immunoSEQ multiplex PCR; TCRdb keeps only in-frame clonotypes and omits some of them. The sample includes 240,000 or so clones, about 79% seen only once; the top ten take roughly a tenth. Germline CDR1 reads MDHEN; CDR2 reads SYDVKM. The CDR3 contains 13 residues. Trimming took off 5 bases at V and 4 bases at J, with 11 bases between the two ends. This clone was observed a few times. The sample consisted of peripheral blood. This clonotype was sampled from an elderly woman with acute or convalescent COVID-19. The chain carries TRBV28 and TRBJ1-2; D is perhaps TRBD1 (5 bases). CDR3 sequence reads: CASSADSVYGYTF. The CDR3 region has the DNA TGTGCCAGCAGTGCTGACAGCGTCTATGGCTACACCTTC.